This T cell receptor beta chain was sequenced during a study of CD8 T cells in Susac syndrome. This CDR3 spans 14 amino acids. V was cut by 6 bases and J by 3 bases, with 14 bases left in between. Findings and caveats of the study: Susac-specific public clones numbered about 16 in total CD8+ repertoires (and about five in CD8+ TEMRA repertoires).

Regarding this clonotype: As yet, its antigen is unknown.

The authors reverse transcribed roughly 0.5 to 1 ug RNA with random hexamers. Across 54 Vbeta and 13 Jbeta, TCR beta CDR3 was amplified with immunoSEQ multiplex PCR. TCRdb re-analysed the immunoSEQ multiplex PCR reads in MiXCR, keeping a single row per CDR3 protein. This sample has some 130,000 distinct CDR3 sequences, with approximately 95% found just once. This sequence joins TRBV12-3 or TRBV12-4 and TRBJ1-2; a possible D gene is TRBD1 (6 bases). Sequencing input: CD8+ T cells from PBMCs. The sequence came from a human donor with Susac syndrome. The CDR3 sequence is CASSPSGADYGYTF. CDR3 nucleotides: TGTGCCAGCAGCCCTTCGGGGGCGGACTATGGCTACACCTTC.